The present T cell receptor beta chain was sequenced within a study of regulatory T cells in long-lasting Graves disease. The CDR3 has 10 residues. The germline gives CDR1 MDHEN, CDR2 SYDVKM. Trimming left V 8 bases short and J 10 bases short, with 9 bases between. Described time point: newly diagnosed GD, antithyroid drugs for less than 3 months. From RNA extracted from PBMCs, the TCR library was made. The study's findings and limits: TCR diversity was lower in persistent than newly diagnosed Graves' disease.

This clonotype was seen at least ten times. Its antigen remains unidentified. iRepertoire HTBI primers and Arm-PCR of CDR3 regions built TCR beta libraries. TCRdb redid the calling of the multiplex PCR reads with MiXCR, one entry per CDR3 protein. The sample includes approximately 460,000 distinct CDR3 sequences, about a sixth of them seen just once. The same sample was also used in a study of T cells in Graves' hyperthyroidism and ophthalmopathy.

The sequenced sample was peripheral blood mononuclear cells (PBMCs), obtained at new diagnosis, from a patient treated with antithyroid drugs. The sequence came from a woman in her twenties or thirties with Graves disease. The chain joins TRBV28 to TRBJ2-1; D remains unclear. For the CDR3, the DNA is TGTGCCAGCGCGTTAAGGGAGCAGTTCTTC. It is translated as CASALREQFF.